This TCR beta chain was sequenced in a study of blood T cell repertoires in COVID-19. V lost 0 bases, J lost 1 base, and 13 bases lay in between. The CDR3 covers 16 residues. CDR1 is SGDLS, CDR2 YYNGEE, per germline. TCRdb's copy holds only in-frame clones and misses some; the assay was immunoSEQ multiplex PCR. This sample has about 140,000 clones, with roughly 78% found just once. The sample taken for sequencing was peripheral blood. This sequence joins TRBV9 and TRBJ1-1; D not certain. The receptor was isolated from a man in his 60s with acute or convalescent COVID-19. The CDR3 nucleotides are TGTGCCAGCAGCGTAGCTGCTGGGCGGGGGAACACTGAAGCTTTCTTT. Its translation: CASSVAAGRGNTEAFF.